In its sample, the clone carrying this T cell receptor (beta chain) was seen once. This entry is derived from a study of PD-1 blockade in classical Hodgkin lymphoma. Time point of the sample: cycle 4 day 1 (C4D1), after five to seven weeks of nivolumab. Autologous stem cell transplantation was followed by relapse in every patient, and brentuximab vedotin exposure varied. Deletions cut 3 bases from V and 5 bases from J, with 8 bases between. CDR3 length: 12 residues. Germline assignment: CDR1 SGHRS and CDR2 YFSETQ. The repertoire was sequenced with immunoSEQ multiplex PCR; TCRdb's copy has only in-frame clones and lacks some. The sample has tens of thousands of clones, roughly 80% seen once.

Sequenced material: peripheral blood mononuclear cells (PBMCs), taken before the fourth cycle of nivolumab. This clonotype was obtained from a human donor with classical Hodgkin lymphoma. The V and J genes are TRBV5-1 and TRBJ1-2; D is undetermined. The CDR3: CASSYGHYGYTF. The CDR3 nucleotides are TGCGCCAGCAGCTACGGCCATTATGGCTACACCTTC.